This TCR beta chain was recorded in a study of blood T cell repertoires in COVID-19. The overall study: The analysed material was cDNA or gDNA that came from T cells, B-cell-depleted T cells, or PBMCs.

Clones were read by immunoSEQ multiplex PCR, and TCRdb kept only the in-frame ones, dropping some. The top ten clones hold more than 8% of a sample with about 14,000 clones, roughly 87% of them seen once. CDR1 and CDR2 from the germline V gene are LNHNV and YYDKDF (reference sequence). This CDR3 has 15 residues. With V trimmed by 2 bases and J by 3 bases, 4 bases remained unmatched. The rearrangement links TRBV15 to TRBJ2-3; 8 positions agree with TRBD2. The clonotype originates from a human donor in a cohort sampled during active COVID-19. The source material was peripheral blood. The CDR3 protein is CATSRRLAPTDTQYF. The CDR3 region has the DNA TGTGCCACCAGCAGAAGACTAGCGCCTACAGATACGCAGTATTTT.